The next 20 T cell receptor beta chains were all read from a single sample in a study of identical twins listed by TCRdb under 2016. Library preparation was by 5' RACE. TCRdb names Illumina HiSeq 2000 as the instrument used. TCRdb cleaned the public reads at Q25 with fastp, built clones with MiXCR and kept in-frame beta chains. All rows with the same CDR3 protein become a single entry with the most common DNA and genes. The sample has 570,000 or so distinct CDR3 sequences on record, approximately 9.6% of them singletons. More than 2.5% of the sample is held by the ten biggest clonotypes. These data also formed part of another study, on yellow fever vaccine responses in identical twins.

Source material: PBMCs. The receptors derive from a woman aged 18-29 years in good health.

The chain links TRBV7-3 to TRBJ1-6; 8 bases line up with TRBD1. Germline loops: CDR1 SGHTA, CDR2 FQGTGA. There are 15 residues in the CDR3. J gave up 6 bases and V 1 base, and 2 bases lay outside the gene matches. The CDR3 loop reads CASSLNGQGNSPLHF. The CDR3 DNA sequence: TGTGCCAGCAGCTTAAACGGACAGGGTAATTCACCCCTCCACTTT.

This clonotype was seen a handful of times. This chain joins TRBV20-1 and TRBJ2-1; D is unresolved. The CDR3 runs to 16 residues. Germline CDR1 is DFQATT and CDR2 is SNEGSKA (reference sequence). The V and J ends lost 0 bases and 3 bases respectively, with 15 bases between them. CDR3 coding DNA: TGCAGTGCTAGAGATCGTACAACTTTTGGCTACAATGAGCAGTTCTTC. It codes for CSARDRTTFGYNEQFF.

The chain recombines TRBV20-1 with TRBJ2-1; TRBD1 is a possible D gene (5 bases). V lost 1 base, J lost 1 base, and 14 bases lay in between. The CDR3 covers 16 residues. Germline V gene data show CDR1 as DFQATT and CDR2 as SNEGSKA (reference sequence). CDR3 sequence: CSARVGQGPSYNEQFF. The CDR3 region has the DNA TGCAGTGCTAGAGTTGGCCAGGGTCCGTCCTACAATGAGCAGTTCTTC.

This clonotype was detected ten times or more. The genes are TRBV27 and TRBJ2-1; 7 bases fit TRBD2. The CDR3 extends over 14 amino acids. Trimming at V came to 3 bases and at J to 5 bases, leaving 4 bases not matched to a gene. Germline-derived CDR1 and CDR2 are MNHEY and SMNVEV (reference sequence). This CDR3 is CASSFWAGDNEQFF. CDR3 in DNA: TGTGCCAGCAGTTTCTGGGCGGGAGACAATGAGCAGTTCTTC.

V gene TRBV6-5 combines with J gene TRBJ2-3; D is unclear. The CDR3 length is 15 residues. V was clipped by 2 bases and J by 2 bases, with 11 bases between them. The germline gives CDR1 MNHEY, CDR2 SVGAGI. Here the CDR3 DNA reads TGTGCCAGCAGTTACGCGGCAGACGACACAGATACGCAGTATTTT. Translated, it gives CASSYAADDTDTQYF.

The chain is built from TRBV6-1 and TRBJ2-1, with TRBD2 matching 14 bases. The CDR3 is 15 amino acids. In germline, CDR1 is MNHNS, CDR2 SASEGT. V lost 4 bases and J lost 9; bases outside the gene matches: 5. In nucleotides, the CDR3 is TGTGCCAGCAGTGCCGGGACTAGCGGGGGATTTGAGCAGTTCTTC. Translated, it gives CASSAGTSGGFEQFF.

This clonotype was recorded at least ten times. V gene TRBV6-2 or TRBV6-3 combines with J gene TRBJ2-3; no definite D call. Germline V gene sequence: CDR1 MNHEY, CDR2 SVGEGT. This CDR3 spans 15 amino acids. The V end lost 4 bases, the J end lost 1 base, and 12 bases lay between the germline ends. The CDR3: CASSSETAGTDTQYF. The CDR3 DNA sequence: TGTGCCAGCAGTTCGGAGACGGCTGGCACAGATACGCAGTATTTT.

This clonotype was counted many times. The V call is TRBV9, the J call TRBJ2-3, with TRBD2 matching over 11 bases. The germline V gene encodes CDR1 SGDLS and CDR2 YYNGEE. The junction had 6 bases not matched to a gene; V was cut back by 4 bases and J by 2 bases. There are 16 residues in the CDR3. The CDR3 DNA is TGTGCCAGCAGCACGGGACTAGCGGCCTACACAGATACGCAGTATTTT. Protein: CASSTGLAAYTDTQYF.

V gene TRBV12-3 or TRBV12-4 combines with J gene TRBJ2-5, with 7 bases that match TRBD2. The CDR3 runs to 14 residues. The V gene end was trimmed by 3 bases and the J gene end by 1 base; junction bases not matched to a gene: 2. In nucleotides, the CDR3 is TGTGCCAGCAGTTTTCTAGCGGTCCAAGAGACCCAGTACTTC. As protein: CASSFLAVQETQYF.

This clonotype was observed a few times. V is TRBV28 and J is TRBJ2-7; TRBD2 is a possible D gene (6 bases). Per the germline V gene, CDR1 is MDHEN and CDR2 is SYDVKM. Trimming pared 4 bases from V and 5 bases from J, leaving 15 bases between. The CDR3 contains 14 residues. Here the CDR3 reads CASSSPGGVNEQYF. Here the CDR3 DNA reads TGTGCCAGCAGTTCCCCCGGGGGAGTGAACGAGCAGTACTTC.

This clonotype came up many times. The chain joins TRBV11-2 to TRBJ2-7; D is uncertain. Germline CDR1 SGHAT, CDR2 FQNNGV. V lost 4 bases and J lost 3, with 7 bases in between. The CDR3 is 12 residues long. This CDR3 reads CASSSDDYEQYF. The CDR3 coding sequence is TGTGCCAGCAGCTCCGATGACTACGAGCAGTACTTC.

This clonotype was recorded many times. The chain has TRBV29-1 and TRBJ1-3; possible D gene TRBD1, 5 bases. Trimming removed 6 bases at V and 4 bases at J, with 10 bases between. Germline V gene sequence: CDR1 SQVTM, CDR2 ANQGSEA. CDR3 length: 12 residues. This CDR3 reads CSVVGAGNTIYF. In DNA form, the CDR3 reads TGCAGCGTCGTTGGGGCCGGAAACACCATATATTTT. Using reference TRBV29-1 and TRBJ1-3 for the parts outside the CDR3, the full variable domain is SAVISQKPSRDICQRGTSLTIQCQVDSQVTMMFWYRQQPGQSLTLIATANQGSEATYESGFVIDKFPISRPNLTFSTLTVSNMSPEDSSIYLCSVVGAGNTIYFGEGSWLTVV.

The rearrangement uses TRBV20-1 and TRBJ1-1; 8 positions match TRBD1. The V and J ends lost 5 bases and 0 bases, in that order; junction bases with no gene match: 2. CDR3 length equals 13 residues. Per the germline V gene, CDR1 is DFQATT and CDR2 is SNEGSKA (reference sequence). CDR3 protein: CSAPGQVNTEAFF. The CDR3, as DNA: TGCAGTGCTCCGGGACAGGTGAACACTGAAGCTTTCTTT.

This clonotype was counted many times. V is TRBV7-2 and J is TRBJ1-6; possible D gene TRBD1, 6 bases. The CDR3 runs to 16 residues. The V end was cut by 5 bases, the J end by 7 bases, with 18 bases between. Germline V lookup: CDR1 SGHTA, CDR2 FQGNSA. The CDR3 spells CASSPAVAGANSPLHF. CDR3 in DNA: TGTGCCAGCAGCCCGGCGGTGGCAGGGGCCAATTCACCCCTCCACTTT.

The rearrangement uses TRBV7-2 and TRBJ2-3; D is possibly TRBD1 (5 bases). Trimming shortened V by 7 bases and J by 6 bases, and 17 bases separated the two germline ends. CDR3 length: 14 residues. The V gene's germline CDR1 is SGHTA and CDR2 FQGNSA. The CDR3 spells CASTLRGSFDTQYF. The CDR3 DNA sequence: TGTGCCAGCACCCTAAGGGGCAGTTTCGATACGCAGTATTTT.

This clonotype showed up many times. This sequence joins TRBV7-2 and TRBJ2-4; 7 bases line up with TRBD2. Trimming took 7 bases from V and 7 from J; bases not matched to a gene: 7. The CDR3 extends over 13 amino acids. Per germline, CDR1 SGHTA and CDR2 FQGNSA. DNA for the CDR3: TGTGCCAGCACTCTCCAGCGGGACAACATTCAGTACTTC. It codes for CASTLQRDNIQYF. The variable domain in full, with the rest retrieved from reference TRBV7-2 and TRBJ2-4, is GAGVSQSPSNKVTEKGKDVELRCDPISGHTALYWYRQSLGQGLEFLIYFQGNSAPDKSGLPSDRFSAERTGGSVSTLTIQRTQQEDSAVYLCASTLQRDNIQYFGAGTRLSVL.

The V and J genes are TRBV10-3 and TRBJ2-3; possibly TRBD2 for D (7 bases). V was trimmed by 10 bases and J by 0 bases, leaving 26 bases between them. This CDR3 has 18 residues. Per germline, CDR1 ENHRY and CDR2 SYGVKD. DNA of the CDR3: TGTGCCACATCCCCCAGAGCGGGAAGGCAGGGGAGCACAGATACGCAGTATTTT. This gives the protein CATSPRAGRQGSTDTQYF.

This clonotype has ten or more counts. V and J are TRBV11-2 and TRBJ2-3; D might be TRBD2 (7 bases). This CDR3 spans 14 amino acids. Germline CDR1 is SGHAT and CDR2 is FQNNGV. V gave up 5 bases and J gave up 5 bases, with 14 bases separating them. The CDR3 is CASSHGLGGDTQYF. In DNA, the CDR3 is TGTGCCAGCAGCCATGGACTAGGGGGAGATACGCAGTATTTT.

The chain joins TRBV29-1 to TRBJ2-2; D is undetermined. Germline V gene lookup returns CDR1 SQVTM and CDR2 ANQGSEA. CDR3 length: 12 amino acids. V shed 5 bases and J shed 1 base, with 5 bases lying between them. The CDR3 loop is CSVHKNTGELFF. As DNA, the CDR3 is TGCAGCGTTCACAAGAACACCGGGGAGCTGTTTTTT.

This clonotype was recorded a few times. The CDR3 region is CASSSRGNYGYTF. CDR3 nucleotides: TGTGCCAGCAGCTCGAGAGGCAACTATGGCTACACCTTC. This chain uses TRBV7-9 with TRBJ1-2; D unclear. V was clipped by 4 bases and J by 2 bases, with 8 bases between them. Germline loops: CDR1 SEHNR, CDR2 FQNEAQ (reference sequence). The CDR3 has 13 residues.